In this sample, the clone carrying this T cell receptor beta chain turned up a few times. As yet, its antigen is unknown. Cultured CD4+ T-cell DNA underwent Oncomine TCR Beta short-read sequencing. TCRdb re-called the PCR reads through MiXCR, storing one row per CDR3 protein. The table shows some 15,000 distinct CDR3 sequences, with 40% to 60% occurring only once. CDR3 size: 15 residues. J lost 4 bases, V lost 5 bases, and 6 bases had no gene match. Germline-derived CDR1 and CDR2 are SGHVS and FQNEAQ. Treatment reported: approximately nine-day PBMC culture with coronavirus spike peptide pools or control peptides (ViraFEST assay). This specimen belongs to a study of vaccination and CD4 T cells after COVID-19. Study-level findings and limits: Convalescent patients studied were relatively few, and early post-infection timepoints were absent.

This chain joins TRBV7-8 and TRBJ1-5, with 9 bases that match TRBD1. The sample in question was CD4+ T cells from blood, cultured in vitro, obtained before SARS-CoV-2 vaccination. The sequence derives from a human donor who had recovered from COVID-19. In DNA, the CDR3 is TGTGCCAGCAGCCCCGGACAGGGGAGGAATCAGCCCCAGCATTTT. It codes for CASSPGQGRNQPQHF.